This TCR beta chain originates from a study of cytomegalovirus exposure and HLA in healthy donors. J was trimmed by 2 bases and V by 6 bases; bases with no gene match: 7. Germline V gene lookup returns CDR1 LNHDA and CDR2 SQIVND (reference sequence). There are 15 residues in the CDR3. PCR employed 60 Vbeta and 13 Jbeta primers. Repertoires were generated with immunoSEQ multiplex PCR, while TCRdb's copy carries only in-frame clones and drops some. This table has around 83,000 clones, about 77% appearing once. Donors were nominally healthy when sampled, though unrecorded immune exposures were likely. This rearrangement joins TRBV19 to TRBJ2-3; TRBD1 agrees at 8 bases. The source is a male donor in good health and CMV-seropositive. Specimen: PBMCs. DNA for the CDR3: TGTGCCAGTAGAGCCGGGACAGGCTACACAGATACGCAGTATTTT. It is translated as CASRAGTGYTDTQYF.